Listed below are T cell receptor beta chains from one sample, sequenced in a study of blood T cell repertoires in COVID-19. Assay used: immunoSEQ multiplex PCR; TCRdb lists only in-frame clones, some missing. The table shows about 86,000 clones, with approximately 80% occurring only once. The specimen was peripheral blood. The receptors were sampled from a woman older than 75 with active or convalescent COVID-19. Each CDR3 is given with its conserved first and last residue. Part of the rows lack a size; the others show once, few, many or a class for expanded clones.

V	J	size	CDR3
TRBV11-2	TRBJ2-1	.	CASSLGTAYNEQFF
TRBV7-2	TRBJ1-2	.	CASSSRDSLTGYTF
TRBV28	TRBJ2-3	.	CASEDGQTFPYTDTQYF
TRBV5-1	TRBJ2-3	.	CASSFTRIADTQYF
TRBV28	TRBJ1-4	.	CASSQGVNNEKLFF
TRBV4-2	TRBJ2-2	.	CASSPPGGPGTGELFF
TRBV6-5	TRBJ2-5	.	CASSPGLAAETQYF
TRBV4-1	TRBJ2-1	few	CASSQLRGQGVVNEQFF
TRBV25-1	TRBJ2-7	once	CASSAGTSGSGRAYEQYF
TRBV3-1/TRBV3-2	TRBJ2-6	.	CASSQGATALSGANVLTF